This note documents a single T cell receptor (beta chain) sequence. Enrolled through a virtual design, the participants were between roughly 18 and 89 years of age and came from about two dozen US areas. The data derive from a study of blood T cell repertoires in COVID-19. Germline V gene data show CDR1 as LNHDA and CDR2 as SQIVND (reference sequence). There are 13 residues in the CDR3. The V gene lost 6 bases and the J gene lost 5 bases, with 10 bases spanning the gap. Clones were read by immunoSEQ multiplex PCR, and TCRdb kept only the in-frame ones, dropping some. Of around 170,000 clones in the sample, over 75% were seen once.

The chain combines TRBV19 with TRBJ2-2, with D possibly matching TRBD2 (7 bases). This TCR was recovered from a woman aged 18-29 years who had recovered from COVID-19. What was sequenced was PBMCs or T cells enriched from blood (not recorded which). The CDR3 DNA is TGTGCCAGTAGCCGGGGGGCTACCGGGGAGCTGTTTTTT. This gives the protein CASSRGATGELFF.